This record covers a single TCR beta chain. The data derive from a study of blood T cell repertoires in COVID-19. How the authors handled the data: The authors estimated nucleated cell counts from reference gene primer amplification. TCRdb's copy holds only in-frame clones and misses some; the assay was immunoSEQ multiplex PCR. Clone size and V and J calls were adopted from that table, with D and trimming inferred from the DNA. The profile shows around 80,000 clones, under 85% of them singletons. V was pared by 2 bases and J by 6 bases, with 3 bases between. Germline CDR1 reads SGHDT; CDR2 reads YYEEEE. This CDR3 has 11 residues.

The chain recombines TRBV5-6 with TRBJ2-1; unclear D gene. This receptor was identified in a human donor in a cohort sampled during active COVID-19. The sample was peripheral blood. DNA for the CDR3: TGTGCCAGCAGCTTTCTCAATGAGCAGTTCTTC. Translating it yields CASSFLNEQFF. The variable domain in full, with the rest retrieved from reference TRBV5-6 and TRBJ2-1, is DAGVTQSPTHLIKTRGQQVTLRCSPKSGHDTVSWYQQALGQGPQFIFQYYEEEERQRGNFPDRFSGHQFPNYSSELNVNALLLGDSALYLCASSFLNEQFFGPGTRLTVL.